This TCR beta chain is drawn from a study of T-cell reconstitution after alpha-beta-depleted transplantation in children (TCRdb year 2016). Background on the whole study: Using TCR repertoire profiling, the study quantitatively followed how T-cell immune reconstitution unfolded in children after TCRalphabeta/CD19-depleted allogeneic hematopoietic cell transplantation. Study-wide conclusions, independent of this receptor: The frequencies of hyperexpanded clones fell over the following months, and after one year, T-cell counts and TCRbeta diversity were mostly attributed to newly produced T cells. About two months after transplant, the apparently early recovery of alphabetaT-cell counts reportedly depended on just several hundred clones that had expanded rapidly and came from non-depleted graft cells. The high TCRbeta diversity at day 60 in some patients was ascribed to recipient T cells and intrathymic progenitors that had survived conditioning.

Libraries were built with PCR. The data were produced on an Illumina HiSeq 2500. To normalize quantification of the TCRbeta repertoire, the TCR libraries were built with molecular barcoding that relied on unique molecular identifiers. TCRdb reprocessing: public reads trimmed at Q25 with fastp, clones called with MiXCR, in-frame beta chains kept. Identical CDR3 protein sequences are pooled into one entry, listed with their most common genes and DNA. Here the sample has around 420,000 distinct CDR3 sequences; about 16% occur a single time. The top ten constitute under 30% of the sample. The treatment or condition label on this specimen signifies: allogeneic hematopoietic cell transplantation with graft depleted of TCRalphabeta T cells and CD19 B cells. TCRalphabeta/CD19-depleted allogeneic hematopoietic cell grafts were given to the transplant recipients, all of whom were children. About this clonotype itself: Its antigen is unknown. The input lacks base qualities; no much larger clone sits a single base away.

The CDR1 and CDR2 encoded by the germline V gene (reference sequence) are DFQATT and SNEGSKA. The CDR3 runs 15 residues from the cysteine to the phenylalanine. This entry keeps only the CDR3 DNA: 45 bases, framed from base 1. V is reduced by 0 bases and J by 6 bases, leaving a spacing of 16 bases between them. Sequenced material: PBMCs, mostly from graft donor cells, taken 360 days after TCRalphabeta/CD19-depleted stem cell transplant. The TCR comes from a boy under two years old who had a stem cell transplant for Wiskott-Aldrich syndrome, so the T cells may come from the graft donor. The chain is encoded by TRBV20-1 joined to TRBJ2-3; TRBD2 is perhaps the D gene, given 5 matching bases. The DNA reads as follows: TGCAGTGCTAGAGATCGACGGGGAACTAGGGATACGCAGTATTTT. This sequence encodes CSARDRRGTRDTQYF.